Below, 29 T cell receptor beta chains from the same sample are listed, as sequenced in a study of blood T cell repertoires in COVID-19. The method was immunoSEQ multiplex PCR; TCRdb's version includes in-frame clones alone and lacks a portion of them. The sample consists of some 160,000 clones, 65% to 85% of them appearing once. Sequenced sample: peripheral blood. These receptors were collected from a woman of 80 years or more with acute or convalescent COVID-19.

The chain combines TRBV6-1 with TRBJ2-5; D uncertain. Per germline, CDR1 MNHNS and CDR2 SASEGT. There are 15 residues in the CDR3. Deletions cut 0 bases from V and 4 bases from J, with 12 bases between. The CDR3 DNA is TGTGCCAGCAGTGAAGCGCATGGCGGAGCAGAGACCCAGTACTTC. Its protein product is CASSEAHGGAETQYF.

The rearrangement links TRBV3-1 (or the pseudogene TRBV3-2) to TRBJ1-6; D remains unclear. The CDR3 covers 16 residues. CDR1 and CDR2 (germline): LGHDT, YNNKEL (reference sequence). Trimming shortened V by 3 bases and J by 8 bases, and 17 bases separated the two germline ends. The CDR3 DNA reads TGTGCCAGCAGCCACCGGAGCGGGAGGGATCATTCACCCCTCCACTTT. Translation: CASSHRSGRDHSPLHF.

This clone was seen a handful of times. The chain recombines TRBV11-2 with TRBJ2-6; 8 bases are shared with TRBD1. CDR1 is SGHAT, CDR2 FQNNGV, per germline. The CDR3 has 16 residues. Unmatched junction bases numbered 3, after V lost 3 bases and J lost 2 bases. DNA of the CDR3: TGTGCCAGCAGCTTCCAACAGGGGGCTGGGGCCAACGTCCTGACTTTC. It codes for CASSFQQGAGANVLTF.

The gene calls are TRBV9 and TRBJ1-3; the match to TRBD1 covers 7 bases. J gave up 4 bases and V 1 base, and 8 bases lay outside the gene matches. CDR1 is SGDLS and CDR2 is YYNGEE in the germline V gene. This CDR3 region has 16 residues. CDR3 nucleotide sequence: TGTGCCAGCAGCGTATCCGACAGGGTCGGGGGAAACACCATATATTTT. Amino acids: CASSVSDRVGGNTIYF.

This chain's CDR3 is CASSFTGLAGVETQYF. The CDR3 DNA reads as TGTGCCAGCAGTTTTACGGGCCTAGCGGGAGTAGAGACCCAGTACTTC. The chain combines TRBV28 with TRBJ2-5, with 10 bases that match TRBD2. Trimming at V came to 3 bases and at J to 4 bases, leaving 8 bases not matched to a gene. Germline assignment: CDR1 MDHEN and CDR2 SYDVKM. CDR3 size: 16 residues.

The CDR3 DNA follows: TGTGCCAGCAGCCTTCGACTAGCGGGGGTCAATGAGCAGTTCTTC. Translated: CASSLRLAGVNEQFF. V and J are TRBV11-1 and TRBJ2-1, with 12 positions matching TRBD2. This CDR3 is 15 amino acids long. CDR1 and CDR2 from the germline V gene are SGHAT and FQDESV (reference sequence). Trimming cost V 5 bases and J 6 bases; bases outside gene matches: 5.

This clone was counted once. V usage is TRBV4-1 and J usage is TRBJ1-4; 7 bases agree with TRBD1. The CDR3 covers 16 residues. Germline V lookup: CDR1 MGHRA, CDR2 YSYEKL. Trimming removed 0 bases from V and 7 bases from J; junction bases left unmatched: 8. The CDR3 region is CASSQEKEQGIEKLFF. The CDR3 DNA sequence: TGCGCCAGCAGCCAAGAAAAAGAACAGGGGATTGAAAAACTGTTTTTT.

The rearrangement uses TRBV5-1 and TRBJ1-4; D call uncertain. The CDR3 is 13 amino acids. From germline, CDR1 is SGHRS and CDR2 YFSETQ. V lost 7 bases, J lost 7 bases, and 14 bases lay in between. CDR3 sequence: CASGRREGEKLFF. CDR3 nucleotides: TGCGCCAGCGGGCGAAGGGAGGGTGAAAAACTGTTTTTT. Using reference TRBV5-1 and TRBJ1-4 for the parts outside the CDR3, the full variable domain is KAGVTQTPRYLIKTRGQQVTLSCSPISGHRSVSWYQQTPGQGLQFLFEYFSETQRNKGNFPGRFSGRQFSNSRSEMNVSTLELGDSALYLCASGRREGEKLFFGSGTQLSVL.

This rearrangement joins TRBV18 to TRBJ1-2, with D possibly TRBD1 on 5 matching bases. This CDR3 comprises 14 residues. Trimming took 3 bases from V and 2 from J, leaving 10 bases between them. The germline CDR1 and CDR2 sequences are KGHSH and LQKENI. The CDR3 sequence is CASSPQTENYGYTF. Here the CDR3 DNA reads TGTGCCAGCTCACCTCAGACAGAAAACTATGGCTACACCTTC. The whole variable domain, remainder taken from reference TRBV18 and TRBJ1-2, is NAGVMQNPRHLVRRRGQEARLRCSPMKGHSHVYWYRQLPEEGLKFMVYLQKENIIDESGMPKERFSAEFPKEGPSILRIQQVVRGDSAAYFCASSPQTENYGYTFGSGTRLTVV.

This chain joins TRBV7-2 and TRBJ1-3; D remains ambiguous. The germline V gene has CDR1 SGHTA and CDR2 FQGNSA. The CDR3 consists of 16 residues. V was cut by 1 base and J by 0 bases, with 10 bases left in between. The CDR3 is CASSLVAVPSGNTIYF. The CDR3, as DNA: TGTGCCAGCAGCTTAGTGGCAGTACCCTCTGGAAACACCATATATTTT.

This chain's CDR3 is CASSLEARGYTF. The CDR3 region has the DNA TGTGCCAGCAGCTTAGAGGCGAGGGGCTACACCTTC. The chain has TRBV7-9 and TRBJ1-2, with unresolved D. Germline loops: CDR1 SEHNR, CDR2 FQNEAQ (reference sequence). CDR3 size: 12 residues. Trimming left V 1 base short and J 8 bases short, with 8 bases between.

This clone was picked up a small number of times. The chain employs TRBV7-3 and TRBJ2-7, with 14 bases fitting TRBD2. CDR3 length: 14 amino acids. V was clipped by 4 bases and J by 6 bases; unmatched bases: 2. CDR1 and CDR2 from the germline V gene are SGHTA and FQGTGA. The CDR3 DNA follows: TGTGCCAGCAGCTCGGGACTAGCGGGAGCCGAGCAGTACTTC. This translates into CASSSGLAGAEQYF.

There are a few counts of this clone. The chain is built from TRBV11-3 and TRBJ2-1; perhaps TRBD1 as D (5 bases). V was shortened by 1 base and J by 3 bases, with 10 bases between the two germline ends. Germline CDR1 reads SGHNT; CDR2 reads YENEEA. CDR3 length: 15 amino acids. The CDR3 protein is CASSLGGAGYNEQFF. The CDR3 region has the DNA TGTGCCAGCAGCTTAGGGGGCGCCGGCTACAATGAGCAGTTCTTC.

The V call is TRBV27, the J call TRBJ1-2, with D perhaps TRBD1 (5 bases). Germline V gives CDR1 MNHEY, CDR2 SMNVEV (reference sequence). This CDR3 is 15 amino acids long. Deletions cut 5 bases from V and 3 bases from J, with 16 bases between. The CDR3 is CASSLGHHADYGYTF. In DNA, the CDR3 is TGTGCCAGCAGTCTCGGACACCATGCGGACTATGGCTACACCTTC.

This chain uses TRBV3-1 (or the pseudogene TRBV3-2) with TRBJ1-1; TRBD1 is a possible D gene (5 bases). This CDR3 comprises 14 residues. V lost 4 bases, J lost 0 bases, and 9 bases lay in between. Germline-derived CDR1 and CDR2 are LGHDT and YNNKEL (reference sequence). The chain's CDR3 is CASSPREVNTEAFF. In nucleotides, the CDR3 is TGTGCCAGCAGCCCCAGGGAGGTGAACACTGAAGCTTTCTTT.

The chain recombines TRBV2 with TRBJ1-2, with D possibly matching TRBD1 (6 bases). Germline assignment: CDR1 SNHLY and CDR2 FYNNEI. Trimming took off 6 bases at V and 6 bases at J, with 20 bases between the two ends. CDR3 length: 15 amino acids. The CDR3 nucleotides are TGTGCCAGCAGAGCTGGGGGGGCCCAAATGGATGGCTACACCTTC. It encodes CASRAGGAQMDGYTF.

The count of this clone is one. The V call is TRBV2, the J call TRBJ1-5, with D maybe TRBD1 (5 bases). Trimming left V 7 bases short and J 7 bases short, with 14 bases between. Germline lookup yields CDR1 SNHLY and CDR2 FYNNEI. There are 13 residues in the CDR3. CDR3 in DNA: TGTGCCAGCAAGGCGGGGGAGGAGCAGCCCCAGCATTTT. This codes for CASKAGEEQPQHF.

This clone was seen only a few times. The chain couples TRBV7-8 to TRBJ1-4; D might be TRBD1 (5 bases). CDR1 and CDR2 (germline): SGHVS, FQNEAQ. The CDR3 sequence is 15 residues long. The V and J ends lost 1 base and 8 bases respectively, with 14 bases between them. The CDR3 nucleotides are TGTGCCAGCAGCTTAGTTGCAGGGCGTGGGGAAAAACTGTTTTTT. The encoded protein is CASSLVAGRGEKLFF.

The sample holds a few counts of this clone. The rearrangement links TRBV28 to TRBJ2-7, with TRBD1 matching over 7 bases. Germline CDR1 is MDHEN and CDR2 is SYDVKM. CDR3 size: 13 residues. Trimming at V came to 9 bases and at J to 1 base, leaving 6 bases not matched to a gene. The CDR3: CASRSGQSYEQYF. The CDR3 DNA follows: TGTGCCAGTCGGTCGGGACAGTCCTACGAGCAGTACTTC. The full variable domain, rest sourced from reference TRBV28 and TRBJ2-7, is DVKVTQSSRYLVKRTGEKVFLECVQDMDHENMFWYRQDPGLGLRLIYFSYDVKMKEKGDIPEGYSVSREKKERFSLILESASTNQTSMYLCASRSGQSYEQYFGPGTRLTVT.

V usage is TRBV19 and J usage is TRBJ1-5, with TRBD1 as a possible D gene (5 bases). Germline loops: CDR1 LNHDA, CDR2 SQIVND (reference sequence). CDR3 length equals 12 residues. Trimming removed 11 bases at V and 6 bases at J, with 14 bases between. CDR3 nucleotides: TGTGCCTCAACCTACGGGGGTCAGCCCCAGCATTTT. Its protein is CASTYGGQPQHF.

The J gene is TRBJ1-2, the V gene TRBV5-1, with 7 bases matching TRBD1. Germline V CDR1 and CDR2: SGHRS, YFSETQ. V shed 3 bases and J 4 bases; nucleotides not matched to a gene: 3. There are 13 residues in the CDR3. CDR3 loop: CASSSGTVYGYTF. DNA of the CDR3: TGCGCCAGCAGCTCCGGGACAGTCTATGGCTACACCTTC.

This clone was recorded a few times. The chain joins TRBV7-9 to TRBJ1-2; D may be TRBD1 (6 bases). Between the trimmed V and J ends, which lost 2 bases and 1 base, there was a span of 11 bases. The CDR3 extends over 15 amino acids. In germline, CDR1 is SEHNR, CDR2 FQNEAQ (reference sequence). CDR3 region: CASSLTRTVNYGYTF. The CDR3 DNA is TGTGCCAGCAGCTTAACCAGGACAGTTAACTATGGCTACACCTTC.

In this sample, this clone turned up many times. The gene calls are TRBV20-1 and TRBJ1-2; 7 bases are a match to TRBD1. The CDR3 runs 11 residues. The junction had 1 base not matched to a gene; V was cut back by 3 bases and J by 6 bases. Germline loops: CDR1 DFQATT, CDR2 SNEGSKA (reference sequence). CDR3 in DNA: TGCAGTGCTAGTACAGGGGATGGCTACACCTTC. This gives the protein CSASTGDGYTF.

The chain couples TRBV12-5 to TRBJ2-5; 10 bases fit TRBD2. Germline CDR1 reads LGHNT; CDR2 reads FRNRAP. CDR3 length: 15 residues. With 6 bases clipped from V and 3 bases from J, the junction kept 7 bases outside the gene matches. CDR3 sequence: CASGRGLAEKETQYF. The CDR3 bases are TGTGCTAGTGGCCGTGGACTAGCGGAAAAAGAGACCCAGTACTTC.

The chain recombines TRBV27 with TRBJ2-4, with D possibly matching TRBD1 (6 bases). There are 14 residues in the CDR3. Deletions cut 4 bases from V and 2 bases from J, with 9 bases between. From germline, CDR1 is MNHEY and CDR2 SMNVEV (reference sequence). CDR3 loop: CASSSDSSKNIQYF. The CDR3 nucleotides are TGTGCCAGCAGTTCGGACAGTTCCAAAAACATTCAGTACTTC.

The chain recombines TRBV7-3 with TRBJ1-5; 9 nucleotides agree with TRBD1. Trimming removed 5 bases from V and 1 base from J; junction bases left unmatched: 3. The CDR3 totals 15 residues. Germline V gene lookup returns CDR1 SGHTA and CDR2 FQGTGA. In nucleotides, the CDR3 is TGTGCCAGCAGCATAGGACAGGGGAGCAATCAGCCCCAGCATTTT. Its protein product is CASSIGQGSNQPQHF. The full variable domain, completed using reference TRBV7-3 and TRBJ1-5, is GAGVSQTPSNKVTEKGKYVELRCDPISGHTALYWYRQSLGQGPEFLIYFQGTGAADDSGLPNDRFFAVRPEGSVSTLKIQRTERGDSAVYLCASSIGQGSNQPQHFGDGTRLSIL.

The chain combines TRBV7-9 with TRBJ1-1; 9 nucleotides match TRBD1. Germline CDR1 reads SEHNR; CDR2 reads FQNEAQ (reference sequence). J gave up 10 bases and V 5 bases, and 8 bases lay outside the gene matches. The CDR3 extends over 13 amino acids. CDR3 nucleotides: TGTGCCAGCAGCACGGACAGGGGTTTAAGAGCTTTCTTT. Translation: CASSTDRGLRAFF.

The chain combines TRBV7-2 with TRBJ2-5, with TRBD2 matching 12 bases. J was trimmed by 2 bases and V by 1 base; bases with no gene match: 11. The CDR3 covers 19 residues. Germline V gene sequence: CDR1 SGHTA, CDR2 FQGNSA. The CDR3 loop reads CASSLGGPSGRVFQETQYF. CDR3 coding DNA: TGTGCCAGCAGCTTAGGTGGGCCTAGCGGGAGGGTATTTCAAGAGACCCAGTACTTC.

V is TRBV2 and J is TRBJ2-1; possibly TRBD2 for D (6 bases). The CDR3 sequence is 15 residues long. V was trimmed by 7 bases and J by 9 bases, leaving 22 bases between them. Germline V gives CDR1 SNHLY, CDR2 FYNNEI. The CDR3 DNA reads as TGTGCCAGCACCCGCTGGGGCGGGGATACAACTGAGCAGTTCTTC. Translated, it gives CASTRWGGDTTEQFF.